Presented here are 30 T cell receptor beta chains from one specimen sequenced in a study of shared clonotypes between healthy human individuals (dated by TCRdb to about 2020). CD8 naive samples were obtained by positive selection for CCR7 among CD45RO-negative cells, yielding a CD45RA+CCR7+ population from which TemRA cells were excluded. Library preparation was by the immunoSEQ multiplex PCR assay. TCRdb's version of the immuneACCESS table is confined to in-frame rearrangements and falls short of the full clone set. An unresolved V gene accounts for under half of the shortfall where checked; the remainder is of unknown origin. The sample records millions of clones, just under 95% of which are singletons. 0.85% to 1.2% of the sample is held by the ten biggest clonotypes. Sequenced input: naive CD8+ T cells sorted from blood. In light of the paper, this sample's cell subset or site label describes: CD45RA+CCR7+. Receptor source: a young man in good health.

Details on this clone: Other DNA sequences in this specimen translate into the identical CDR3. The V call is TRBV9, the J call TRBJ2-7; D unclear. The CDR3 loop spans 14 amino acids. Germline V gives CDR1 SGDLS, CDR2 YYNGEE. The V and J ends lost 2 bases and 0 bases respectively, with 9 bases between them. The CDR3 DNA is TGTGCCAGCAGCGTCGCAGACGGCTCCTACGAGCAGTACTTC. This translates into CASSVADGSYEQYF.

This clone has a handful of counts. The genes are TRBV7-9 and TRBJ1-1; D not resolved. V dropped 3 bases and J dropped 4 bases, with 9 bases sitting between them. The CDR3 length is 13 residues. In germline, CDR1 is SEHNR, CDR2 FQNEAQ (reference sequence). This CDR3 is CASSFGPFTEAFF. The CDR3 nucleotides are TGTGCCAGCAGCTTCGGGCCGTTCACTGAAGCTTTCTTT.

This clone was seen a single time. The rearrangement links TRBV6-5 to TRBJ2-7; perhaps TRBD2 as D (5 bases). The CDR3 is made up of 12 amino acids. Germline assignment: CDR1 MNHEY and CDR2 SVGAGI. Deletions cut 10 bases from V and 2 bases from J, with 12 bases between. The chain's CDR3 is CATGVSTYEQYF. CDR3 nucleotide sequence: TGTGCCACCGGGGTCTCCACCTACGAGCAGTACTTC.

The chain is built from TRBV21-1 and TRBJ2-1; whether TRBD1, the table's D call, matches the DNA was not checked. TRBV21-1 is labeled a pseudogene. This CDR3 comprises 15 residues. CDR3 nucleotides: TGTGCCAGCAGCGACCGGGACAGGAGTTACAATGAGCAGTTCTTC. Translating gives CASSDRDRSYNEQFF.

J is TRBJ2-4 and V is TRBV9; no reliable D call. Germline values: CDR1 SGDLS, CDR2 YYNGEE. The CDR3 consists of 15 residues. V lost 4 bases and J 4 bases, leaving 15 bases between the germline ends. CDR3 nucleotides: TGTGCCAGCAGCCCCCACCCCTTACAGAAAAACATTCAGTACTTC. It encodes CASSPHPLQKNIQYF.

This rearrangement joins TRBV7-9 to TRBJ2-7, with TRBD2 identical over 9 bases. V shed 0 bases, J shed 5 bases, and the junction held 8 bases outside the gene matches. CDR1 and CDR2 (germline): SEHNR, FQNEAQ (reference sequence). The CDR3 is made up of 16 amino acids. The CDR3 region is CASSLAGLAFRDEQYF. CDR3 coding DNA: TGTGCCAGCAGCTTAGCGGGACTAGCTTTCAGAGACGAGCAGTACTTC. Looking up the rest from reference TRBV7-9 and TRBJ2-7 gives the full variable domain: DTGVSQNPRHKITKRGQNVTFRCDPISEHNRLYWYRQTLGQGPEFLTYFQNEAQLEKSRLLSDRFSAERPKGSFSTLEIQRTEQGDSAMYLCASSLAGLAFRDEQYFGPGTRLTVT.

In the case of this clone: Other DNA sequences in the sample encode the same CDR3. The J gene is TRBJ1-3, the V gene TRBV11-2, with no clear D. V lost 3 bases, J lost 2 bases, and 8 bases lay in between. Germline CDR1 is SGHAT and CDR2 is FQNNGV. The length of the CDR3 is 14 residues. CDR3 sequence reads: CASSLTGAGNTIYF. CDR3 nucleotides: TGTGCCAGCAGCTTGACTGGGGCTGGAAACACCATATATTTT.

The chain couples TRBV5-5 to TRBJ2-7; D unresolved. V lost 2 bases, J lost 2 bases, and 8 bases lay in between. The CDR3 consists of 13 residues. Germline CDR1 reads SGHKS; CDR2 reads YYEKEE (reference sequence). The CDR3 region has the DNA TGTGCCAGCAGCTTTCAGGCAACCTACGAGCAGTACTTC. This gives the protein CASSFQATYEQYF.

The chain couples TRBV9 to TRBJ2-1, with D possibly being TRBD1 (5 bases). The germline CDR1 and CDR2 sequences are SGDLS and YYNGEE. The CDR3 runs 14 residues. V was pared by 2 bases and J by 6 bases, with 12 bases between. This CDR3 reads CASSVSQRGNEQFF. The CDR3 nucleotides are TGTGCCAGCAGCGTGTCTCAAAGGGGCAATGAGCAGTTCTTC.

The chain uses TRBV9 and TRBJ2-7; the D call may be TRBD1 or TRBD2 (6 bases each). V lost 3 bases, J lost 2 bases, and 12 bases lay in between. CDR1 is SGDLS, CDR2 YYNGEE, per germline. The CDR3 length is 14 residues. The CDR3 region has the DNA TGTGCCAGCAGCGGTAGAGGGGGGCCCTACGAGCAGTACTTC. Its translation: CASSGRGGPYEQYF.

The chain employs TRBV7-9 and TRBJ1-5; unclear D gene. The CDR3 consists of 12 residues. In germline, CDR1 is SEHNR, CDR2 FQNEAQ (reference sequence). Trimming shortened V by 2 bases and J by 11 bases, and 10 bases separated the two germline ends. The chain's CDR3 is CASSLSGGAQHF. Written as DNA, the CDR3 is TGTGCCAGCAGCTTATCCGGAGGAGCCCAGCATTTT. Complete variable domain (other parts from reference TRBV7-9 and TRBJ1-5): DTGVSQNPRHKITKRGQNVTFRCDPISEHNRLYWYRQTLGQGPEFLTYFQNEAQLEKSRLLSDRFSAERPKGSFSTLEIQRTEQGDSAMYLCASSLSGGAQHFGDGTRLSIL.

This clone was seen once. The rearrangement uses TRBV9 and TRBJ1-4; no clear D gene. The CDR3 runs to 15 residues. The germline V gene encodes CDR1 SGDLS and CDR2 YYNGEE. V was trimmed by 0 bases and J by 5 bases, leaving 11 bases between them. The CDR3 DNA sequence: TGTGCCAGCAGCGTAGCGGAAGGGTACAATGAAAAACTGTTTTTT. This encodes CASSVAEGYNEKLFF.

This chain uses TRBV28 with TRBJ2-7; 11 bases line up with TRBD1. The CDR3 totals 14 residues. The J segment lost 6 bases and the V segment lost 6 bases, leaving 7 bases of the junction unmatched. Per the germline V gene, CDR1 is MDHEN and CDR2 is SYDVKM. The CDR3 DNA is TGTGCCAGCAGACCTGGACAGGGGGCCGTCGAGCAGTACTTC. This encodes CASRPGQGAVEQYF.

The chain has TRBV6-1 and TRBJ2-7; the D call may be TRBD1 or TRBD2 (5 bases each). There are 14 residues in the CDR3. Germline V lookup: CDR1 MNHNS, CDR2 SASEGT. Deletions cut 6 bases from V and 3 bases from J, with 15 bases between. CDR3 amino acids: CASSSRGRSYEQYF. CDR3 nucleotides: TGTGCCAGCAGCTCCCGGGGCAGAAGCTACGAGCAGTACTTC.

The chain employs TRBV4-1 and TRBJ2-1; 11 bases agree with TRBD2. The CDR3 is 14 amino acids. V dropped 6 bases and J dropped 9; count of bases not matched to a gene: 7. Germline CDR1 MGHRA, CDR2 YSYEKL. The CDR3 coding sequence is TGCGCCAGCAGTTCCCAGGGACTAGCGGTTGAGCAGTTCTTC. This codes for CASSSQGLAVEQFF.

The V and J genes are TRBV2 and TRBJ1-2; no clear D. V shed 7 bases and J shed 7 bases, with 16 bases lying between them. The CDR3 totals 13 residues. Germline lookup yields CDR1 SNHLY and CDR2 FYNNEI. CDR3 sequence reads: CASTLKAGFGYTF. Here the CDR3 DNA reads TGTGCCAGCACCCTCAAAGCGGGTTTTGGCTACACCTTC.

The chain uses TRBV4-2 and TRBJ1-1; TRBD1 matches 11 bases. Germline loops: CDR1 LGHNA, CDR2 YNFKEQ. This CDR3 is 17 amino acids long. V was pared by 4 bases and J by 3 bases, with 10 bases of the junction left unmatched. The CDR3 reads CASSPWTGGESDTEAFF. The CDR3 bases are TGTGCCAGCAGCCCTTGGACAGGGGGCGAATCAGACACTGAAGCTTTCTTT.

V and J are TRBV5-5 and TRBJ1-2; D unresolved. Trimming took 1 base from V and 2 from J, leaving 6 bases between them. There are 13 residues in the CDR3. Germline loops: CDR1 SGHKS, CDR2 YYEKEE (reference sequence). The CDR3 sequence is CASSLPENYGYTF. The CDR3 DNA sequence: TGTGCCAGCAGCTTGCCAGAGAACTATGGCTACACCTTC. Using reference TRBV5-5 and TRBJ1-2 for the parts outside the CDR3, the full variable domain is DAGVTQSPTHLIKTRGQQVTLRCSPISGHKSVSWYQQVLGQGPQFIFQYYEKEERGRGNFPDRFSARQFPNYSSELNVNALLLGDSALYLCASSLPENYGYTFGSGTRLTVV.

This chain uses TRBV9 with TRBJ1-1, with D possibly being TRBD1 (5 bases). The ends were cut back, 4 bases at V and 6 bases at J, with 16 bases in the middle. There are 14 residues in the CDR3. Germline loops: CDR1 SGDLS, CDR2 YYNGEE. The CDR3 spells CASSPWGQESEAFF. CDR3 nucleotides: TGTGCCAGCAGCCCGTGGGGCCAAGAATCTGAAGCTTTCTTT.

The chain carries TRBV4-1 and TRBJ2-1; D gene uncertain. Trimming took 4 bases from V and 5 from J, leaving 9 bases between them. Germline V gives CDR1 MGHRA, CDR2 YSYEKL. The CDR3 consists of 13 residues. DNA for the CDR3: TGCGCCAGCAGCCCCACTTTCAACAATGAGCAGTTCTTC. As protein: CASSPTFNNEQFF.

DNA for the CDR3: TGTGCCTGGAGTAGGGCCAGGTACAATGAGCAGTTCTTC. Protein product: CAWSRARYNEQFF. The chain employs TRBV30 and TRBJ2-1; D is uncertain. This CDR3 is built from 13 residues. V was shortened by 2 bases and J by 4 bases, with 9 bases between the two germline ends. Per the germline V gene, CDR1 is GTSNPN and CDR2 is SVGIG (reference sequence).

With respect to this clone: The junction differs from germline at one of its ends, possibly a read error. This chain uses TRBV6-1 with TRBJ2-2; D might be TRBD1 (6 bases). Germline CDR1 is MNHNS and CDR2 is SASEGT. This CDR3 comprises 17 residues. The CDR3 nucleotides are TGTGCCAGCACTGAACTCAAGGGACAAGCGAACACCGGGGAGCTGTTTTTT. Translation: CASTELKGQANTGELFF.

This chain uses TRBV19 with TRBJ2-1; D gene ambiguous. From germline, CDR1 is LNHDA and CDR2 SQIVND (reference sequence). The CDR3 spans 14 residues. Between the trimmed V and J ends, which lost 1 base and 9 bases, there was a span of 13 bases. In nucleotides, the CDR3 is TGTGCCAGTAGTATAGGGGCGACGGGCGGTGAGCAGTTCTTC. It is translated as CASSIGATGGEQFF.

With regard to this clone: The same CDR3 is also encoded by other DNA sequences in this sample. V gene TRBV4-1 combines with J gene TRBJ1-1; D is unresolved. Trimming stripped 3 bases from V and 2 bases from J, with 4 bases between. CDR3 length: 12 residues. CDR1 and CDR2 from the germline V gene are MGHRA and YSYEKL. In DNA form, the CDR3 reads TGCGCCAGCAGCCAGGCAAACACTGAAGCTTTCTTT. It encodes CASSQANTEAFF.

V usage is TRBV5-6 and J usage is TRBJ1-2; no definite D call. Germline-derived CDR1 and CDR2 are SGHDT and YYEEEE. V shed 0 bases and J shed 6 bases, with 9 bases lying between them. CDR3 length: 13 residues. CDR3 in DNA: TGTGCCAGCAGCTTGGTGCCAGCAGATGGCTACACCTTC. As protein: CASSLVPADGYTF. The complete variable domain, with remaining parts taken from reference TRBV5-6 and TRBJ1-2, reads DAGVTQSPTHLIKTRGQQVTLRCSPKSGHDTVSWYQQALGQGPQFIFQYYEEEERQRGNFPDRFSGHQFPNYSSELNVNALLLGDSALYLCASSLVPADGYTFGSGTRLTVV.

The J gene is TRBJ2-7, the V gene TRBV27; D tentatively reads TRBD1 or TRBD2 (5 bases each). This CDR3 is 13 amino acids long. V lost 8 bases and J 2 bases, leaving 13 bases between the germline ends. The germline V gene has CDR1 MNHEY and CDR2 SMNVEV (reference sequence). In DNA, the CDR3 is TGTGCCAGCGGGGCAGGGCGGGCCTACGAGCAGTACTTC. This codes for CASGAGRAYEQYF.

The gene calls are TRBV7-6 and TRBJ2-5; unclear D gene. The CDR3 is 14 amino acids. The V end was cut by 5 bases, the J end by 5 bases, with 15 bases between. From germline, CDR1 is SGHVS and CDR2 FNYEAQ. In nucleotides, the CDR3 is TGTGCCAGCAGCCCGCAATCCTACTCGGAGACCCAGTACTTC. It codes for CASSPQSYSETQYF.

J is TRBJ2-7 and V is TRBV7-2; unclear D gene. Trimming removed 0 bases from V and 3 bases from J, with 6 bases in between. The CDR3 loop spans 13 amino acids. Germline V CDR1 and CDR2: SGHTA, FQGNSA. This CDR3 is CASSLADIYEQYF. The CDR3 nucleotides are TGTGCCAGCAGCTTAGCAGACATCTACGAGCAGTACTTC.

This clone occurred a few times. Other DNA sequences from this sample encode an identical CDR3 as well. This chain joins TRBV7-6 and TRBJ1-6; 9 nucleotides align to TRBD1. V lost 4 bases to trimming and J lost 6 bases; unmatched junction nucleotides: 1. This CDR3 spans 14 amino acids. Germline V gives CDR1 SGHVS, CDR2 FNYEAQ. The CDR3 is CASSSTGGNSPLHF. Written as DNA, the CDR3 is TGTGCCAGCAGCTCGACAGGGGGTAATTCACCCCTCCACTTT.

Comments on this clone: Other DNA sequences from this sample encode an identical CDR3 as well. The chain has TRBV18 and TRBJ2-3; tentatively, D is TRBD2 (6 bases). Germline values: CDR1 KGHSH, CDR2 LQKENI. CDR3 length: 13 amino acids. The germline V and J ends were trimmed by 6 bases and 4 bases, with 11 bases remaining between them. CDR3 region: CASSPPGADTQYF. As DNA, the CDR3 is TGTGCCAGCTCCCCCCCGGGGGCAGATACGCAGTATTTT.